This T cell receptor beta chain was profiled in a study of response to subunit inactivated influenza vaccine. Overall study results and limits: Each seasonal flu vaccination may recruit only limited new T cells, authors suggested.

MiXCR, applied by TCRdb to the RT-PCR reads, yields one record per CDR3 protein. The sample carries hundreds of thousands of distinct CDR3 sequences, about 12% recorded once. The germline V gene has CDR1 MNHEY and CDR2 SVGEGT. The V gene end was trimmed by 0 bases and the J gene end by 8 bases; junction bases not matched to a gene: 7. The CDR3 has 16 amino acids. To note about this clonotype: Its specificity is unknown.

This receptor was identified in a man aged 45 to 65 who received an inactivated influenza vaccine. The V call is TRBV6-2 or TRBV6-3, the J call TRBJ2-2; 9 positions agree with TRBD1. The sample in question was PBMCs from blood, obtained on the day of vaccination. The CDR3 nucleotides read TGTGCCAGCAGTTACTCTGGGACAGGGAAAGCGGGGGAGCTGTTTTTT. Protein product: CASSYSGTGKAGELFF.